The 10 T cell receptor beta chains given below trace back to one sample, sequenced in a study of blood T cell repertoires in COVID-19. Sequencing used immunoSEQ multiplex PCR; TCRdb keeps in-frame clones, though not all of them. The data hold some 49,000 clones, with roughly 85% observed a single time. Sample: peripheral blood. All receptors derive from a human donor in a cohort sampled during active COVID-19.

The chain uses TRBV7-2 and TRBJ2-1; D is possibly TRBD2 (5 bases). This CDR3 has 16 residues. In germline, CDR1 is SGHTA, CDR2 FQGNSA. V shed 0 bases and J shed 1 base, with 10 bases lying between them. The CDR3 DNA reads as TGTGCCAGCAGCTTAGCAGCGGAAGGATCCTACAATGAGCAGTTCTTC. The encoded protein is CASSLAAEGSYNEQFF.

The rearrangement joins TRBV7-8 to TRBJ1-5; 7 bases align to TRBD1. This CDR3 comprises 16 residues. V trimming: 4 bases; J trimming: 0 bases; junction bases outside the gene matches: 6. The germline V gene encodes CDR1 SGHVS and CDR2 FQNEAQ. CDR3 in DNA: TGTGCCAGCAGCTCTAGACAGGGTTATAGCAATCAGCCCCAGCATTTT. This codes for CASSSRQGYSNQPQHF.

The chain recombines TRBV4-3 with TRBJ2-7; 8 bases are a match to TRBD1. The CDR3 is made up of 15 amino acids. In germline, CDR1 is LGHNA, CDR2 YSLEER. V shed 3 bases and J 3 bases; nucleotides not matched to a gene: 7. CDR3 region: CASSQGRGPFYEQYF. CDR3 coding DNA: TGCGCCAGCAGCCAGGGCAGGGGGCCCTTCTACGAGCAGTACTTC.

The chain uses TRBV28 and TRBJ2-7; 8 bases fit TRBD2. V was pared by 7 bases and J by 3 bases, with 11 bases of the junction left unmatched. The CDR3 has 15 amino acids. CDR1 and CDR2 (germline): MDHEN, SYDVKM. For the CDR3, the DNA is TGTGCCAGCACCACTCCGGGGGGGGTGATCTACGAGCAGTACTTC. Encoded protein: CASTTPGGVIYEQYF.

Of note for this clone: This sample includes further DNA sequences coding for the same CDR3. The chain joins TRBV5-4 to TRBJ2-7; 7 nucleotides align to TRBD2. J was trimmed by 2 bases and V by 2 bases; bases with no gene match: 1. CDR3 length: 13 residues. Germline V gene sequence: CDR1 SGHNT, CDR2 YYREEE (reference sequence). This chain's CDR3 is CASSLAGTYEQYF. The CDR3, as DNA: TGTGCCAGCAGCTTAGCGGGAACCTACGAGCAGTACTTC.

This clone was found once. This chain joins TRBV7-3 and TRBJ2-1; D possibly corresponds to TRBD2 (6 bases). CDR1 SGHTA and CDR2 FQGTGA come from the germline V gene. V lost 5 bases, J lost 7 bases, and 12 bases lay in between. This CDR3 comprises 13 residues. CDR3 sequence: CASSTTRMNEQFF. The CDR3 nucleotides are TGTGCCAGCAGCACGACTAGGATGAATGAGCAGTTCTTC.

The chain couples TRBV7-9 to TRBJ2-3; 11 nucleotides align to TRBD2. The V gene's germline CDR1 is SEHNR and CDR2 FQNEAQ (reference sequence). The CDR3 runs 16 residues. Unmatched junction bases numbered 6, after V lost 5 bases and J lost 2 bases. The CDR3 loop reads CASSPLAGGPTDTQYF. The CDR3 region has the DNA TGTGCCAGCAGCCCCCTAGCGGGAGGCCCCACAGATACGCAGTATTTT. Full variable domain (remainder filled in from reference TRBV7-9 and TRBJ2-3): DTGVSQNPRHKITKRGQNVTFRCDPISEHNRLYWYRQTLGQGPEFLTYFQNEAQLEKSRLLSDRFSAERPKGSFSTLEIQRTEQGDSAMYLCASSPLAGGPTDTQYFGPGTRLTVL.

The chain uses TRBV10-3 and TRBJ1-1; maybe TRBD1 (6 bases). CDR3 length: 11 amino acids. Germline V gives CDR1 ENHRY, CDR2 SYGVKD. Trimming left V 6 bases short and J 12 bases short, with 14 bases between. CDR3: CAISAGADTFF. The DNA for the CDR3 is TGTGCCATCAGCGCAGGGGCTGACACTTTCTTT.

The chain carries TRBV9 and TRBJ1-5; D not resolved. Germline loops: CDR1 SGDLS, CDR2 YYNGEE. V was pared by 0 bases and J by 3 bases, with 10 bases between. The CDR3 is 15 residues long. The CDR3 sequence: CASSVAPGDNQPQHF. The CDR3, as DNA: TGTGCCAGCAGCGTAGCTCCGGGAGACAATCAGCCCCAGCATTTT.

This clone turned up a few times. The rearrangement links TRBV28 to TRBJ1-2, with D possibly being TRBD1 (6 bases). This CDR3 is 13 amino acids long. Trimming cost V 7 bases and J 4 bases, with 13 bases left between them. Germline V gives CDR1 MDHEN, CDR2 SYDVKM. DNA for the CDR3: TGTGCCAGCAATTCAGGGGTACCCTATGGCTACACCTTC. Protein sequence: CASNSGVPYGYTF.